The 16 T cell receptor beta chains below all came from one sample that was sequenced in a study of OX40 agonist ivuxolimab in advanced cancers. Sequencing used immunoSEQ multiplex PCR; TCRdb keeps in-frame clones, though not all of them. Altogether tens of thousands of clones are present, roughly 80% being singletons, with the ten largest covering around 2.3%. The material sequenced was CD4+ or CD8+ T cells sorted from blood, taken in a trial of the OX40 agonist ivuxolimab. These TCRs come from an adult with an advanced solid tumor such as melanoma, head and neck, liver or kidney cancer.

The chain recombines TRBV30 with TRBJ2-7, with TRBD2 matching 8 bases. The V and J ends lost 4 bases and 3 bases, in that order; junction bases with no gene match: 14. This CDR3 has 16 residues. Germline V CDR1 and CDR2: GTSNPN, SVGIG (reference sequence). The CDR3 DNA reads TGTGCCTGGAACCGATTCTCCGGGACTAGGGGCTACGAGCAGTACTTC. Amino acids: CAWNRFSGTRGYEQYF.

The chain uses TRBV25-1 and TRBJ1-2; D may be TRBD1 (5 bases). CDR3 length equals 15 residues. V dropped 2 bases and J dropped 4 bases, with 14 bases sitting between them. Per the germline V gene, CDR1 is MGHDK and CDR2 is SYGVNS. The CDR3 protein is CASSEKGVSGYGYTF. CDR3 bases: TGTGCCAGCAGTGAAAAAGGGGTCTCGGGCTATGGCTACACCTTC.

The V gene is TRBV7-9, the J gene TRBJ2-1, with D maybe TRBD2 (6 bases). The CDR3 is made up of 14 amino acids. V lost 5 bases and J lost 9, with 17 bases in between. Germline lookup yields CDR1 SEHNR and CDR2 FQNEAQ (reference sequence). For the CDR3, the DNA is TGTGCCAGCAGCCCCCCGACTAGTTTTCTTGAGCAGTTCTTC. This sequence encodes CASSPPTSFLEQFF.

The rearrangement uses TRBV18 and TRBJ1-2; D gene unclear. The V end lost 3 bases, the J end lost 4 bases, and 12 bases lay between the germline ends. CDR3 size: 14 residues. CDR1 and CDR2 (germline): KGHSH, LQKENI. This CDR3 reads CASSPIRASYGYTF. CDR3 nucleotide sequence: TGTGCCAGCTCACCGATACGTGCGAGCTATGGCTACACCTTC.

Only a few counts were recorded for this clone. The chain carries TRBV5-4 and TRBJ2-2; D may be TRBD2 (5 bases). Germline assignment: CDR1 SGHNT and CDR2 YYREEE (reference sequence). The CDR3 length is 13 residues. Trimming pared 1 base from V and 5 bases from J, leaving 6 bases between. CDR3 sequence (DNA): TGTGCCAGCAGCTTGACTAGTACCGGGGAGCTGTTTTTT. Translating it yields CASSLTSTGELFF.

This clone was seen more than once but under ten times. The rearrangement uses TRBV19 and TRBJ2-2; 7 bases are shared with TRBD1. The CDR3 has 15 residues. Germline assignment: CDR1 LNHDA and CDR2 SQIVND (reference sequence). Trimming took 1 base from V and 6 from J; bases not matched to a gene: 5. Written as DNA, the CDR3 is TGTGCCAGTAGTATAGGAGACAGGGATCCCGGGGAGCTGTTTTTT. This sequence encodes CASSIGDRDPGELFF. The whole variable domain, remainder taken from reference TRBV19 and TRBJ2-2, is DGGITQSPKYLFRKEGQNVTLSCEQNLNHDAMYWYRQDPGQGLRLIYYSQIVNDFQKGDIAEGYSVSREKKESFPLTVTSAQKNPTAFYLCASSIGDRDPGELFFGEGSRLTVL.

This rearrangement joins TRBV6-5 to TRBJ2-3, with TRBD2 matching 9 bases. V lost 0 bases and J lost 1; bases outside the gene matches: 2. Germline V gives CDR1 MNHEY, CDR2 SVGAGI. The CDR3 has 16 residues. The CDR3 DNA sequence: TGTGCCAGCAGTTACTCGTCTAGCGGGGGCACAGATACGCAGTATTTT. Translation: CASSYSSSGGTDTQYF.

The gene calls are TRBV9 and TRBJ2-5; D not certain. The CDR3 consists of 14 residues. Germline values: CDR1 SGDLS, CDR2 YYNGEE. Trimming took off 0 bases at V and 4 bases at J, with 10 bases between the two ends. CDR3 residues: CASSVGAGLETQYF. CDR3 nucleotide sequence: TGTGCCAGCAGCGTAGGGGCAGGCCTAGAGACCCAGTACTTC.

The chain combines TRBV27 with TRBJ1-1; 7 bases align to TRBD1. CDR1 and CDR2 (germline): MNHEY, SMNVEV (reference sequence). V lost 4 bases to trimming and J lost 7 bases; unmatched junction nucleotides: 3. CDR3 size: 12 residues. The CDR3 protein is CASSSGQREAFF. The CDR3 nucleotides read TGTGCCAGCAGTTCGGGACAGCGTGAAGCTTTCTTT.

The chain links TRBV29-1 to TRBJ2-5, with 7 nucleotides matching TRBD2. CDR3 length equals 11 residues. The V gene end was trimmed by 7 bases and the J gene end by 5 bases; junction bases not matched to a gene: 4. Per germline, CDR1 SQVTM and CDR2 ANQGSEA. CDR3 sequence: CSAAGGETQYF. CDR3 bases: TGCAGCGCCGCCGGGGGGGAGACCCAGTACTTC.

This chain joins TRBV30 and TRBJ2-7, with D tentatively TRBD2 (6 bases). The V gene lost 3 bases and the J gene lost 2 bases, with 11 bases spanning the gap. Germline values: CDR1 GTSNPN, CDR2 SVGIG (reference sequence). CDR3 length equals 13 residues. CDR3 region: CAWRVAETYEQYF. CDR3 bases: TGTGCCTGGAGGGTAGCGGAAACCTACGAGCAGTACTTC.

The chain combines TRBV16 with TRBJ2-3; D is unresolved. V lost 1 base to trimming and J lost 4 bases, with 12 bases between them. The CDR3 sequence is 15 residues long. Germline CDR1 is KGHSY and CDR2 is FQNENV. CDR3 bases: TGTGCCAGCAGCCAATATCGTGGCTGGCCAGATACGCAGTATTTT. It yields the protein CASSQYRGWPDTQYF.

The chain recombines TRBV19 with TRBJ1-1; D gene ambiguous. The V end lost 8 bases, the J end lost 2 bases, and 12 bases lay between the germline ends. Germline CDR1 LNHDA, CDR2 SQIVND (reference sequence). The CDR3 extends over 13 amino acids. In nucleotides, the CDR3 is TGTGCCAGTCACAAGGACCTAAACACTGAAGCTTTCTTT. Amino acid sequence: CASHKDLNTEAFF.

The chain couples TRBV2 to TRBJ1-2, with D unclear. Germline CDR1 SNHLY, CDR2 FYNNEI. V lost 7 bases, J lost 1 base, and 13 bases lay in between. The CDR3 loop spans 14 amino acids. The CDR3 region is CASMTVGLNYGYTF. The CDR3 nucleotides are TGTGCCAGCATGACGGTAGGGCTTAACTATGGCTACACCTTC.

V and J are TRBV7-2 and TRBJ1-1, with 7 nucleotides matching TRBD1. Germline CDR1 reads SGHTA; CDR2 reads FQGNSA. The V gene end was trimmed by 5 bases and the J gene end by 3 bases; junction bases not matched to a gene: 6. The CDR3 is 14 residues long. The CDR3 reads CASSIGGAYTEAFF. In DNA, the CDR3 is TGTGCCAGCAGCATAGGGGGCGCCTACACTGAAGCTTTCTTT. Supplemented by reference TRBV7-2 and TRBJ1-1, the full variable domain reads GAGVSQSPSNKVTEKGKDVELRCDPISGHTALYWYRQSLGQGLEFLIYFQGNSAPDKSGLPSDRFSAERTGGSVSTLTIQRTQQEDSAVYLCASSIGGAYTEAFFGQGTRLTVV.

The rearrangement joins TRBV7-2 to TRBJ2-5; no firm D call. Trimming pared 5 bases from V and 3 bases from J, leaving 13 bases between. CDR1 and CDR2 from the germline V gene are SGHTA and FQGNSA. The CDR3 consists of 14 residues. CDR3 residues: CASSPALAEETQYF. The CDR3 DNA reads TGTGCCAGCAGCCCCGCCTTGGCCGAAGAGACCCAGTACTTC.